This section outlines one T cell receptor (beta chain) sequence together with its context. This entry is derived from a study of blood T cell repertoires in COVID-19. Study background: Both acute and convalescent COVID-19 samples were obtained from the United States, Italy and Spain. Nucleic acid was either cDNA or gDNA, and it came from T cells, B-cell-depleted T cells, or PBMCs.

Per the original methods: By means of reference gene primer amplification, nucleated cell counts were estimated. TCRdb's copy holds only in-frame clones and misses some; the assay was immunoSEQ multiplex PCR. V and J calls and clone size are copied from that table; D and trimming were computed from the DNA. The sample has 180,000 or so clones, around 80% seen once. The clonotype comes from a woman aged 70-85 years with acute or convalescent COVID-19. The sample was peripheral blood.

CDR3 nucleotides: TGTGCCAGCTCACAGAGGAGCACCGGGGAGCTGTTTTTT. Residues: CASSQRSTGELFF. The J gene is TRBJ2-2, the V gene TRBV18; D is unclear. V lost 4 bases and J lost 4, with 7 bases in between. Germline-derived CDR1 and CDR2 are KGHSH and LQKENI. The length of the CDR3 is 13 residues.